The 29 T cell receptor beta chains presented below share a single source sample, sequenced in a study of shared clonotypes between healthy human individuals. Profiled with immunoSEQ multiplex PCR; TCRdb holds only in-frame clones, not every one. The sample yields about 800,000 clones, approximately 97% seen once. Positively selected for CCR7, the CD45RO-negative cells used as naive CD8 cells excluded terminally differentiated effector memory CD45RA+ cells. Sequenced: naive CD8+ T cells sorted from blood. Receptor source: a man aged 30-40 years in good health.

The chain combines TRBV11-2 with TRBJ2-3; D is possibly TRBD1 or TRBD2 (5 bases each). The germline V gene encodes CDR1 SGHAT and CDR2 FQNNGV. V gave up 4 bases and J gave up 2 bases, with 13 bases separating them. There are 15 residues in the CDR3. CDR3 coding DNA: TGTGCCAGCAGCTGGGTTGGGGGATACACAGATACGCAGTATTTT. Its translation: CASSWVGGYTDTQYF.

The rearrangement links TRBV7-7 to TRBJ2-5; D remains unclear. Germline V gives CDR1 SSHAT, CDR2 FNYEAQ (reference sequence). Trimming removed 4 bases at V and 4 bases at J, with 10 bases between. The CDR3 consists of 13 residues. The CDR3 DNA reads TGTGCCAGCAGCTCGCTAGATGGAGAGACCCAGTACTTC. Translation: CASSSLDGETQYF.

The chain is built from TRBV27 and TRBJ2-1; 8 bases fit TRBD2. This CDR3 is 15 amino acids long. CDR1 MNHEY and CDR2 SMNVEV come from the germline V gene (reference sequence). The V and J ends lost 3 bases and 4 bases, in that order; junction bases with no gene match: 5. CDR3 nucleotide sequence: TGTGCCAGCAGTTTCGGGGCTAGCGGGTACAATGAGCAGTTCTTC. It yields the protein CASSFGASGYNEQFF.

This clone has only one observation. The chain carries TRBV14 and TRBJ1-1; TRBD1 is a possible D gene (6 bases). Trimming cost V 5 bases and J 5 bases, with 12 bases left between them. Germline V lookup: CDR1 SGHDN, CDR2 FVKESK. The CDR3 covers 13 residues. The CDR3 DNA follows: TGTGCCAGCAGCTACCGAGGGGGGACTGAAGCTTTCTTT. It specifies CASSYRGGTEAFF.

J is TRBJ2-7 and V is TRBV7-6; 9 nucleotides agree with TRBD2. The trim removed 1 base at V and 6 bases at J, leaving 13 bases unmatched. The CDR3 is 17 amino acids. CDR1 is SGHVS and CDR2 is FNYEAQ in the germline V gene. In DNA, the CDR3 is TGTGCCAGCAGCTTAGACCCGTCTAGCGGGATCTCTCCCGAGCAGTACTTC. It codes for CASSLDPSSGISPEQYF.

V usage is TRBV6-5 and J usage is TRBJ2-7; no clear D. Germline V lookup: CDR1 MNHEY, CDR2 SVGAGI. With 0 bases removed from V and 5 bases from J, the gap between germline ends came to 5 bases. The CDR3 is 12 residues long. CDR3 nucleotide sequence: TGTGCCAGCAGTTACTCTAACCACGAGCAGTACTTC. It encodes CASSYSNHEQYF.

The rearrangement links TRBV28 to TRBJ2-7; perhaps TRBD2 as D (5 bases). The germline V gene has CDR1 MDHEN and CDR2 SYDVKM. V was trimmed by 3 bases and J by 9 bases, leaving 18 bases between them. This CDR3 is built from 14 residues. CDR3 in amino acids: CASSFSIGGSWQYF. The CDR3 DNA reads TGTGCCAGCAGTTTCTCAATCGGAGGTAGTTGGCAGTACTTC.

The chain links TRBV16 to TRBJ1-1; D not certain. The CDR3 runs to 15 residues. The germline CDR1 and CDR2 sequences are KGHSY and FQNENV. Trimming stripped 0 bases from V and 0 bases from J, with 8 bases between. The CDR3 sequence: CASSQSQLMNTEAFF. The DNA of the CDR3 is TGTGCCAGCAGCCAATCGCAGCTGATGAACACTGAAGCTTTCTTT.

V gene TRBV28 combines with J gene TRBJ1-1; D unresolved. Per the germline V gene, CDR1 is MDHEN and CDR2 is SYDVKM. This CDR3 is 15 amino acids long. V dropped 2 bases and J dropped 1 base, with 11 bases sitting between them. CDR3 protein: CASSLERGRNTEAFF. CDR3 DNA: TGTGCCAGCAGTTTAGAGCGGGGTCGGAACACTGAAGCTTTCTTT.

The genes are TRBV7-6 and TRBJ2-1; 7 nucleotides line up with TRBD1. Germline CDR1 reads SGHVS; CDR2 reads FNYEAQ. With V trimmed by 5 bases and J by 4 bases, 11 bases remained unmatched. This CDR3 region has 16 residues. CDR3 amino acids: CASSPGWTGQYNEQFF. The CDR3 DNA is TGTGCCAGCAGCCCTGGGTGGACAGGCCAATACAATGAGCAGTTCTTC.

The chain has TRBV4-1 and TRBJ1-5, with D possibly being TRBD1 (5 bases). The CDR3 is 14 residues long. Germline-derived CDR1 and CDR2 are MGHRA and YSYEKL. Trimming removed 0 bases at V and 6 bases at J, with 9 bases between. In DNA form, the CDR3 reads TGCGCCAGCAGCCAAGAGGTCGGGGGTCAGCCCCAGCATTTT. Translated, it gives CASSQEVGGQPQHF.

V is TRBV13 and J is TRBJ2-7; perhaps D is TRBD1 or TRBD2 (6 bases each). There are 13 residues in the CDR3. Germline CDR1 PRHDT, CDR2 FYEKMQ (reference sequence). Trimming removed 2 bases from V and 6 bases from J, with 11 bases in between. CDR3 region: CASSLRWGAEQYF. The CDR3 DNA sequence: TGTGCCAGCAGCTTAAGATGGGGGGCCGAGCAGTACTTC.

This chain links TRBV7-9 with TRBJ2-5; D gene unclear. This CDR3 region has 15 residues. V dropped 7 bases and J dropped 5 bases, with 20 bases sitting between them. Germline loops: CDR1 SEHNR, CDR2 FQNEAQ (reference sequence). The CDR3 spells CASTSPGEGLETQYF. The CDR3 DNA sequence: TGTGCCAGCACCTCCCCCGGCGAAGGGTTGGAGACCCAGTACTTC.

The genes are TRBV2 and TRBJ1-2, with D maybe TRBD1 (5 bases). Germline lookup yields CDR1 SNHLY and CDR2 FYNNEI. V was clipped by 8 bases and J by 1 base, with 20 bases between them. The CDR3 sequence is 16 residues long. CDR3 nucleotides: TGTGCCAGCCAGGGAAGCGACGGGGGATTTAACTATGGCTACACCTTC. Translating it yields CASQGSDGGFNYGYTF.

This clone was observed a handful of times. V and J are TRBV19 and TRBJ1-1, with D perhaps TRBD1 (6 bases). The CDR3 runs 15 residues. The V gene lost 3 bases and the J gene lost 4 bases, with 15 bases spanning the gap. Looked up from germline, CDR1 is LNHDA and CDR2 is SQIVND (reference sequence). Written as DNA, the CDR3 is TGTGCCAGTAGTATCGATTCAGGGACACTCACTGAAGCTTTCTTT. As protein: CASSIDSGTLTEAFF.

The rearrangement links TRBV11-2 to TRBJ2-3, with TRBD2 matching 9 bases. With 1 base clipped from V and 5 bases from J, the junction kept 13 bases outside the gene matches. CDR3 length equals 18 residues. Germline V gene sequence: CDR1 SGHAT, CDR2 FQNNGV. The CDR3 spells CASSLARPAGGRGDTQYF. CDR3 sequence (DNA): TGTGCCAGCAGCTTAGCGCGACCGGCGGGAGGGCGGGGAGATACGCAGTATTTT.

The chain recombines TRBV19 with TRBJ1-1; TRBD1 matches 7 bases. CDR1 LNHDA and CDR2 SQIVND come from the germline V gene (reference sequence). V lost 3 bases to trimming and J lost 0 bases; unmatched junction nucleotides: 4. The CDR3 has 15 residues. CDR3 nucleotide sequence: TGTGCCAGTAGTATTGGGACAGCTCTGAACACTGAAGCTTTCTTT. This sequence encodes CASSIGTALNTEAFF.

This chain uses TRBV23-1 with TRBJ2-7; no firm D call. TRBV23-1 is reported as an ORF; its role is uncertain. CDR3 length: 13 residues. The germline V and J ends were trimmed by 4 bases and 6 bases, with 13 bases remaining between them. CDR3 bases: TGCGCCAGCAGTCTACAACGAGGTGGCGAGCAGTACTTC. This sequence encodes CASSLQRGGEQYF.

This chain links TRBV7-6 with TRBJ1-2; D is ambiguous. V gave up 2 bases and J gave up 8 bases, with 15 bases separating them. Germline V gives CDR1 SGHVS, CDR2 FNYEAQ. The CDR3 has 14 amino acids. In DNA form, the CDR3 reads TGTGCCAGCAGCTTAAGCTCGGGTGGCGGCGGCTACACCTTC. Translated, it gives CASSLSSGGGGYTF.

The genes are TRBV7-9 and TRBJ2-5, with TRBD1 identical over 10 bases. The CDR3 covers 16 residues. V shed 4 bases, J shed 4 bases, and the junction held 9 bases outside the gene matches. Germline CDR1 SEHNR, CDR2 FQNEAQ (reference sequence). In DNA, the CDR3 is TGTGCCAGCAGCTACCGACAGGGGGCAACGGGAGAGACCCAGTACTTC. It is translated as CASSYRQGATGETQYF.

The chain has TRBV15 and TRBJ2-7, with a weak D call TRBD2 (6 bases). The V and J ends lost 4 bases and 0 bases respectively, with 10 bases between them. CDR1 is LNHNV and CDR2 is YYDKDF in the germline V gene (reference sequence). The CDR3 has 14 residues. CDR3 DNA sequence: TGTGCCACCAGCATAGCGGCGAGCTCCTACGAGCAGTACTTC. This gives the protein CATSIAASSYEQYF.

This chain uses TRBV9 with TRBJ2-7; 12 positions match TRBD2. V was pared by 3 bases and J by 2 bases, with 3 bases of the junction left unmatched. The germline V gene has CDR1 SGDLS and CDR2 YYNGEE. This CDR3 comprises 15 residues. The CDR3 sequence is CASSATSGSPYEQYF. CDR3 nucleotides: TGTGCCAGCAGCGCGACTAGCGGGAGTCCCTACGAGCAGTACTTC.

This chain uses TRBV5-1 with TRBJ1-4; D remains unclear. CDR1 and CDR2 (germline): SGHRS, YFSETQ. With 4 bases removed from V and 8 bases from J, the gap between germline ends came to 18 bases. CDR3 length: 15 residues. The DNA for the CDR3 is TGCGCCAGCAGCCCACGCGGCTCCCCGGGGGAAAAACTGTTTTTT. Its translation: CASSPRGSPGEKLFF.

Regarding this clone: Other DNA sequences within the sample encode an identical CDR3. The chain couples TRBV9 to TRBJ2-1; D is uncertain. The CDR3 is 15 residues long. Looked up from germline, CDR1 is SGDLS and CDR2 is YYNGEE. V dropped 5 bases and J dropped 0 bases, with 12 bases sitting between them. The chain's CDR3 is CASSPGGSSYNEQFF. In DNA, the CDR3 is TGTGCCAGCAGTCCGGGCGGAAGCTCCTACAATGAGCAGTTCTTC. Full variable domain (missing parts from reference TRBV9 and TRBJ2-1): DSGVTQTPKHLITATGQRVTLRCSPRSGDLSVYWYQQSLDQGLQFLIQYYNGEERAKGNILERFSAQQFPDLHSELNLSSLELGDSALYFCASSPGGSSYNEQFFGPGTRLTVL.

J is TRBJ1-2 and V is TRBV9; D is unclear. Germline lookup yields CDR1 SGDLS and CDR2 YYNGEE. Trimming shortened V by 3 bases and J by 8 bases, and 14 bases separated the two germline ends. CDR3 size: 13 residues. The CDR3 is CASSDLWETGYTF. CDR3 nucleotide sequence: TGTGCCAGCAGCGACCTTTGGGAAACGGGCTACACCTTC. The full variable domain, its missing parts supplied by reference TRBV9 and TRBJ1-2, is DSGVTQTPKHLITATGQRVTLRCSPRSGDLSVYWYQQSLDQGLQFLIQYYNGEERAKGNILERFSAQQFPDLHSELNLSSLELGDSALYFCASSDLWETGYTFGSGTRLTVV.

This clone occurred once. The rearrangement joins TRBV27 to TRBJ2-2; D is uncertain. The CDR3 covers 14 residues. V lost 4 bases, J lost 2 bases, and 8 bases lay in between. Looked up from germline, CDR1 is MNHEY and CDR2 is SMNVEV (reference sequence). The CDR3 here is CASSSTLNTGELFF. The CDR3 nucleotides read TGTGCCAGCAGTTCGACCCTAAACACCGGGGAGCTGTTTTTT.

The chain carries TRBV27 and TRBJ2-5; no definite D call. Between the trimmed V and J ends, which lost 8 bases and 5 bases, there was a span of 21 bases. CDR3 size: 15 residues. Germline V gene lookup returns CDR1 MNHEY and CDR2 SMNVEV (reference sequence). Here the CDR3 DNA reads TGTGCCAGCTCTCGCTCGGCAGGCGACGGCGAGACCCAGTACTTC. Its translation is CASSRSAGDGETQYF.

Points on this clone: Other DNA sequences of this sample code for an identical CDR3. The gene calls are TRBV27 and TRBJ2-5; 9 nucleotides line up with TRBD1. The germline V gene has CDR1 MNHEY and CDR2 SMNVEV (reference sequence). CDR3 length: 16 amino acids. With 2 bases clipped from V and 3 bases from J, the junction kept 7 bases outside the gene matches. The CDR3 DNA sequence: TGTGCCAGCAGTTTACTCTCCGACAGGGGGGAAGAGACCCAGTACTTC. Encoded protein: CASSLLSDRGEETQYF.

The chain employs TRBV6-5 and TRBJ2-1; D remains ambiguous. The CDR3 contains 14 residues. Germline CDR1 is MNHEY and CDR2 is SVGAGI. CDR3 loop: CATMASDSYNEQFF. The CDR3 region has the DNA TGTGCAACTATGGCCTCTGACTCCTACAATGAGCAGTTCTTC.